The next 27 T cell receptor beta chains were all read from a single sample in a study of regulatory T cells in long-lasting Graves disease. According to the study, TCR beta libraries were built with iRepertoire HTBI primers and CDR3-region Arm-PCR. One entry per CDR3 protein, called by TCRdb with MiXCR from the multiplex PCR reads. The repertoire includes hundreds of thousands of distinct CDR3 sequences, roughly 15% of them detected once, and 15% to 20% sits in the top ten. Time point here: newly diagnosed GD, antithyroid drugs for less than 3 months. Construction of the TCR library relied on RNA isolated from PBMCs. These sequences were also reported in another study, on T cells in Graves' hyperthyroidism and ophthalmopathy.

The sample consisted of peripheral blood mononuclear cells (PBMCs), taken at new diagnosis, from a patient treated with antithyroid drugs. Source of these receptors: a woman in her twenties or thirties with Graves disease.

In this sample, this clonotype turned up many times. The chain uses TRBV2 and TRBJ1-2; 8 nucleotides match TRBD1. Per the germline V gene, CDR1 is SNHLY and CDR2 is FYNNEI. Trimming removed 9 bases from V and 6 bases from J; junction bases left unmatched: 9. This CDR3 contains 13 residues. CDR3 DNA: TGTGCCAGTTCCCCGGGACAGGATAATGGCTACACCTTC. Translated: CASSPGQDNGYTF.

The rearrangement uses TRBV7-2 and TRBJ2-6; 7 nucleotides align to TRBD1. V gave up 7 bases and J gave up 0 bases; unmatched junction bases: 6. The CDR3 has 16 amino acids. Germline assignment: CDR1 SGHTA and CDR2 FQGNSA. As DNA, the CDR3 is TGTGCCAGCAAGCCGGGACAGATCTCTGGGGCCAACGTCCTGACTTTC. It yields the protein CASKPGQISGANVLTF.

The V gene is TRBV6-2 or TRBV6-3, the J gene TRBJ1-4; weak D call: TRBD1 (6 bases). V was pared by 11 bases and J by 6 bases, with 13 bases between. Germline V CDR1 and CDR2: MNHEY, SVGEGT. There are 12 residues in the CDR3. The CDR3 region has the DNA TGTGCCGGGGGGGCGGATTATGAAAAACTGTTTTTT. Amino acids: CAGGADYEKLFF.

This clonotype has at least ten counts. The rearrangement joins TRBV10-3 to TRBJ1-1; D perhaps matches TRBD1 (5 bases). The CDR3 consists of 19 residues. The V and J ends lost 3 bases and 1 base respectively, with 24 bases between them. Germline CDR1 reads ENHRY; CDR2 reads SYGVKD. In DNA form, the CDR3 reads TGTGCCATCAGTGATCCTTCTGAGGGGCAGGGAGGGCGGAACACTGAAGCTTTCTTT. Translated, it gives CAISDPSEGQGGRNTEAFF.

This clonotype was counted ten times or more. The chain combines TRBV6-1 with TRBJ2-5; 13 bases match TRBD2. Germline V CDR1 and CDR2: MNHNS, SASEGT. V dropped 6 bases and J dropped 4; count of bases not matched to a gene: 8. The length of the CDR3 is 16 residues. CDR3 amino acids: CASRIGTSGNRETQYF. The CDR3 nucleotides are TGTGCCAGCAGGATCGGGACTAGCGGGAATCGAGAGACCCAGTACTTC.

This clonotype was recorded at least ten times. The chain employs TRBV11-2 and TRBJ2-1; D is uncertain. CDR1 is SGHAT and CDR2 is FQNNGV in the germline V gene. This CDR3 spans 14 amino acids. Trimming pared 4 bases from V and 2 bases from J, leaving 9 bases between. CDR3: CASSYQVTYNEQFF. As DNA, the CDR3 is TGTGCCAGCAGCTACCAAGTGACCTACAATGAGCAGTTCTTC.

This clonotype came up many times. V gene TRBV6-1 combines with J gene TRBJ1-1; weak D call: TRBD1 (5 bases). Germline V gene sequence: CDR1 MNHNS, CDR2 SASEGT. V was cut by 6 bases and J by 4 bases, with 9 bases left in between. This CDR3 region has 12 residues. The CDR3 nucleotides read TGTGCCAGCAGGGGGGGATTCACTGAAGCTTTCTTT. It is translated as CASRGGFTEAFF.

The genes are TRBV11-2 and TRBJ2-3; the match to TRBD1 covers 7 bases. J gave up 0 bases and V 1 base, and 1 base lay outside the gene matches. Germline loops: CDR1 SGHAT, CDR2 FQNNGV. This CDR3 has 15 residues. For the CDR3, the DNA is TGTGCCAGCAGCTTAGGGGGACAGAGCACAGATACGCAGTATTTT. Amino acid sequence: CASSLGGQSTDTQYF.

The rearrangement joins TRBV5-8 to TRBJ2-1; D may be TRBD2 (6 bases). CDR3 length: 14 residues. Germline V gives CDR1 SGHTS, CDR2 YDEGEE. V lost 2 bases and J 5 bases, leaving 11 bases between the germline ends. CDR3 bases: TGTGCCAGCAGCTTCGGGGGTGTGGACAATGAGCAGTTCTTC. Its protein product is CASSFGGVDNEQFF.

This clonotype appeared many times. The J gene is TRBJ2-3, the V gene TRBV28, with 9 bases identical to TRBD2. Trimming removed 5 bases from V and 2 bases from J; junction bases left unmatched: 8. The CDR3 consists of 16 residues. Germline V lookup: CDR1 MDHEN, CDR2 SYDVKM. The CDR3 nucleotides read TGTGCCAGCAGTCGGCAGACTAGCGGCCACACAGATACGCAGTATTTT. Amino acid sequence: CASSRQTSGHTDTQYF.

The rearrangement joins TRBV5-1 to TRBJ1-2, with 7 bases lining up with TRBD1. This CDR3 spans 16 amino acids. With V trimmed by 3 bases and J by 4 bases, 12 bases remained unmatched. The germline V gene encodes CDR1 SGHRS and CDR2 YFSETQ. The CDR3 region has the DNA TGCGCCAGCAGCTGGGCCGGGACAGTAGAACTCTATGGCTACACCTTC. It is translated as CASSWAGTVELYGYTF.

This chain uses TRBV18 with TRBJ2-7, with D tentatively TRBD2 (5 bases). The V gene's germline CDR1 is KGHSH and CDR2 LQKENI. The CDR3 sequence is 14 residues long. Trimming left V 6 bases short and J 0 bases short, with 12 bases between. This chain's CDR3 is CASSRGLFSYEQYF. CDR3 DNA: TGTGCCAGCTCCCGAGGACTTTTCTCCTACGAGCAGTACTTC.

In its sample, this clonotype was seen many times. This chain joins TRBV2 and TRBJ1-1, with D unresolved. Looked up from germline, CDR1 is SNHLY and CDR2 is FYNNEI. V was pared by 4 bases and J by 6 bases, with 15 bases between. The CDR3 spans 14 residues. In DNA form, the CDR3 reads TGTGCCAGCAGTGTTAGTTCGGTGAGGGCTGAAGCTTTCTTT. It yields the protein CASSVSSVRAEAFF.

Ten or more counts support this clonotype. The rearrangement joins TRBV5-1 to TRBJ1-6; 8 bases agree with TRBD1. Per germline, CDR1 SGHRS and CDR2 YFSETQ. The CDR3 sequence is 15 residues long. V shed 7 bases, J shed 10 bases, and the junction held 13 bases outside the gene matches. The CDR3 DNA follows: TGCGCCAGCGGACCTGGGACAGGTTTGGGATCACCCCTCCACTTT. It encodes CASGPGTGLGSPLHF.

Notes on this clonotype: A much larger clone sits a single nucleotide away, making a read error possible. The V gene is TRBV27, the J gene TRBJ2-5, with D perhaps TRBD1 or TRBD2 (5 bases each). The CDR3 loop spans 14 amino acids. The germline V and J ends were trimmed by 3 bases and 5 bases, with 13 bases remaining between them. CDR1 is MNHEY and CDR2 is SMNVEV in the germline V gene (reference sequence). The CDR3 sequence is CASSFTCEGETQYF. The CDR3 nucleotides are TGTGCCAGCAGTTTTACATGCGAGGGGGAGACCCAGTACTTC.

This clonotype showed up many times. The CDR3 sequence: CSVDGDSAYEQYF. The CDR3 DNA follows: TGCAGCGTCGACGGGGACAGTGCCTACGAGCAGTACTTC. This chain uses TRBV29-1 with TRBJ2-7; 7 bases match TRBD1. CDR1 is SQVTM and CDR2 is ANQGSEA in the germline V gene. The CDR3 spans 13 residues. Trimming cost V 6 bases and J 2 bases; bases outside gene matches: 7.

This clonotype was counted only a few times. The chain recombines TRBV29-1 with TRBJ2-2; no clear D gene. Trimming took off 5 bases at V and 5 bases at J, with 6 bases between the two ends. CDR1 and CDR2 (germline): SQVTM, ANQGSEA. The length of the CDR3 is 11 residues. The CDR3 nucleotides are TGCAGCGTTATTTTTACCGGGGAGCTGTTTTTT. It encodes CSVIFTGELFF.

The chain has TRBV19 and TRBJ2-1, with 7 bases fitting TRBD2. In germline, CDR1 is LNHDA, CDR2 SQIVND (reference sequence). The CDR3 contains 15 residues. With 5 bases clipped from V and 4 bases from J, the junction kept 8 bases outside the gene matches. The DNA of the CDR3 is TGTGCCAGTAGTCAGGCGGGAGTTACTTACAATGAGCAGTTCTTC. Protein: CASSQAGVTYNEQFF.

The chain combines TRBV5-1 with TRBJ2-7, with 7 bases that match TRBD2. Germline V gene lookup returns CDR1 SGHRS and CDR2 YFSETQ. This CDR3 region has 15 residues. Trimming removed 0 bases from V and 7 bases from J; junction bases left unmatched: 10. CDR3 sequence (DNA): TGCGCCAGCAGCTTGGATGTGGCGGGAGCGGGAGAGCAGTACTTC. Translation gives CASSLDVAGAGEQYF.

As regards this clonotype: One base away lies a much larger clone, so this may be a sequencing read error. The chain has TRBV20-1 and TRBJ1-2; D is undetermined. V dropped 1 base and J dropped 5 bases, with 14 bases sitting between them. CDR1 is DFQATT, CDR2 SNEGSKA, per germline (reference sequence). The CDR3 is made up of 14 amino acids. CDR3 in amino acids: CSARAIGGQYGYTF. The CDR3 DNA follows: TGCAGTGCTAGAGCGATAGGAGGGCAATATGGCTACACCTTC.

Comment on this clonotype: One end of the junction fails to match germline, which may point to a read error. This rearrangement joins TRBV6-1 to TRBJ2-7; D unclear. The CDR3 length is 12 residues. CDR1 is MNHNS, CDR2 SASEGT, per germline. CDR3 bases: TGTGTCAGCAGTAACTCCCAGTACGCGCAGTACTTC. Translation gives CVSSNSQYAQYF.

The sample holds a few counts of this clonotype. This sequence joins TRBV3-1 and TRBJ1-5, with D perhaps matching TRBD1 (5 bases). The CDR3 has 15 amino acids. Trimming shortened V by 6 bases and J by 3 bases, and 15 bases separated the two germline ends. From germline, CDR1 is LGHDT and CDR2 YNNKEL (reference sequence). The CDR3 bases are TGTGCCAGCAGTCCGGCGGGGCGGAACAATCAGCCCCAGCATTTT. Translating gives CASSPAGRNNQPQHF.

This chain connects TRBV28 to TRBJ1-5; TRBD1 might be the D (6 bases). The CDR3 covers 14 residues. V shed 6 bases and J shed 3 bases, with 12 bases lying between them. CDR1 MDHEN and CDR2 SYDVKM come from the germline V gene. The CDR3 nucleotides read TGTGCCAGCAGCTTTTGGGGGGCCAATCAGCCCCAGCATTTT. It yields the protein CASSFWGANQPQHF.

In DNA, the CDR3 is TGTGCCAGCAGCGTAGAAACGGGACTAGCGGGAGATACGCAGTATTTT. This codes for CASSVETGLAGDTQYF. The chain links TRBV9 to TRBJ2-3; 12 nucleotides match TRBD2. The CDR3 runs 16 residues. V trimming: 0 bases; J trimming: 5 bases; junction bases outside the gene matches: 4. Germline assignment: CDR1 SGDLS and CDR2 YYNGEE.

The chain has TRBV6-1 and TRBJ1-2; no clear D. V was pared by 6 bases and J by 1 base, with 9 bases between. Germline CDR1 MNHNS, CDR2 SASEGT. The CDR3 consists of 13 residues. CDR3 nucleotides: TGTGCCAGCAGGGTCGGTCTTAACTATGGCTACACCTTC. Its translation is CASRVGLNYGYTF.

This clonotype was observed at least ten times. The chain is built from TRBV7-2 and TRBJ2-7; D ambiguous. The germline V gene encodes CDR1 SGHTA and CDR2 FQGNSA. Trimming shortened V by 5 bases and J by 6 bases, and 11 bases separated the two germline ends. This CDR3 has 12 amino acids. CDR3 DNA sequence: TGTGCCAGCAGCCGTTCCCTCCTCGAGCAGTACTTC. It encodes CASSRSLLEQYF.

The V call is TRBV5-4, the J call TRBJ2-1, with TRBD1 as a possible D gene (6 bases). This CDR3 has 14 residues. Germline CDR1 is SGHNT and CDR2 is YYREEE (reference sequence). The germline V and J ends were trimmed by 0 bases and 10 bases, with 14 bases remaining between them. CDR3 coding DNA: TGTGCCAGCAGCTTGGTAAGGGACATTCGCGAGCAGTTCTTC. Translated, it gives CASSLVRDIREQFF.